This T cell receptor beta chain derives from a study of blood T cell repertoires in COVID-19. In the study overall: The United States, Italy and Spain provided the acute and convalescent COVID-19 samples. T cells, B-cell-depleted T cells, or PBMCs supplied cDNA or gDNA.

Germline V CDR1 and CDR2: SGHDT, YYEEEE. This CDR3 contains 15 residues. Trimming at V came to 3 bases and at J to 4 bases, leaving 3 bases not matched to a gene. As processed by the authors: Counts of nucleated cells, estimated from reference gene primer amplification, were obtained. TCRdb's table, derived via immunoSEQ multiplex PCR, lists solely in-frame clones and lacks some. V and J calls and clone size are given by that table; D and trimming were obtained from the DNA. The sample lists about 480,000 clones, approximately 90% occurring once. Residents of 24 US areas, aged about 18 to 95 years, made up the participants.

The TCR comes from a woman aged 55 to 70 who had recovered from COVID-19. The rearrangement links TRBV5-6 to TRBJ2-2, with TRBD1 identical over 10 bases. The source material was PBMCs or T cells enriched from blood (not recorded which). CDR3 coding DNA: TGTGCCAGCAGCTACGGGACAGGGGTCACCGGGGAGCTGTTTTTT. Protein: CASSYGTGVTGELFF.